This T cell receptor (beta chain) comes out of a study of T cell clusters in autoimmune cytopenias. The germline V gene has CDR1 MRHNA and CDR2 SNTAGT. This CDR3 is 16 amino acids long. Some 38,000 genome equivalents of blood DNA were amplified for TRB. Judged by frequency, this clonotype is medium-sized. TRB rearrangements were amplified by touch-down multiplex PCR with mixed TRB-A/B primers. TCRdb reanalyzed the multiplex PCR reads, giving one entry per CDR3 protein sequence and no DNA. In total, the table holds about 4,100 distinct CDR3 sequences. The same sample was also studied in work on T cell repertoires in aging, cancer and after chemotherapy.

The sample comprised peripheral blood. This chain links TRBV6-4 with TRBJ1-6. The TCR was taken from a human donor in good health. The CDR3 spells CASSDSLMEDNSPLHF.